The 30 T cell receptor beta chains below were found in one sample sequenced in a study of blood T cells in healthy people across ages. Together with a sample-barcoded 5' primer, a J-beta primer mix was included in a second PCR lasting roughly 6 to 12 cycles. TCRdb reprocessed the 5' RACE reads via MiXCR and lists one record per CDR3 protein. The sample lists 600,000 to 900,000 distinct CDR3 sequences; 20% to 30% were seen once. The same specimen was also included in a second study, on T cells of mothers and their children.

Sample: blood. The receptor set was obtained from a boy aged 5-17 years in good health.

Here the CDR3 DNA reads TGCAGTGCTAGATCCCGGGTTGAAGGCTACACCTTC. It is translated as CSARSRVEGYTF. The chain employs TRBV20-1 and TRBJ1-2; D is unclear. CDR1 and CDR2 from the germline V gene are DFQATT and SNEGSKA (reference sequence). The CDR3 has 12 residues. Trimming pared 2 bases from V and 8 bases from J, leaving 12 bases between.

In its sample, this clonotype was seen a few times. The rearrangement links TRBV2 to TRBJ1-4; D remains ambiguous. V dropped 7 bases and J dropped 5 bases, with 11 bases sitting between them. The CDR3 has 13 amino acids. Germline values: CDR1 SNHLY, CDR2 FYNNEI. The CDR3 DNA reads TGTGCCAGCAATATTCTGGGGAATGAAAAACTGTTTTTT. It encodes CASNILGNEKLFF.

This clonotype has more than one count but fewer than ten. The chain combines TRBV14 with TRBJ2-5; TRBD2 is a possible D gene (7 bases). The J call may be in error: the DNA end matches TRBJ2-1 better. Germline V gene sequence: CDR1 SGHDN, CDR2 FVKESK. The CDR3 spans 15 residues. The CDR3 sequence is CASSHLRGGGDEQFF. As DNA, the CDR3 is TGTGCCAGCAGCCACCTTAGAGGGGGGGGAGATGAGCAGTTCTTC.

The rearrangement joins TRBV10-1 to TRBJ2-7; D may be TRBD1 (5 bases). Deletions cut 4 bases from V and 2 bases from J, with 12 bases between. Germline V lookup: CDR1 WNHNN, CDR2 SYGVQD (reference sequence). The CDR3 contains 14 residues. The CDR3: CASSASDSPYEQYF. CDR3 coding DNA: TGCGCCAGCAGTGCAAGCGACAGCCCCTACGAGCAGTACTTC.

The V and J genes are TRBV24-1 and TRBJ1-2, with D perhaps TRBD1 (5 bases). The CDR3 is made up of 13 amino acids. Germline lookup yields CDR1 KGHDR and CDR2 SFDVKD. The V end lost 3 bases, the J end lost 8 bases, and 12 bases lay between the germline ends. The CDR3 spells CATSDQGTRGYTF. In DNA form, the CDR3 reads TGTGCCACCAGTGATCAGGGCACGCGCGGCTACACCTTC.

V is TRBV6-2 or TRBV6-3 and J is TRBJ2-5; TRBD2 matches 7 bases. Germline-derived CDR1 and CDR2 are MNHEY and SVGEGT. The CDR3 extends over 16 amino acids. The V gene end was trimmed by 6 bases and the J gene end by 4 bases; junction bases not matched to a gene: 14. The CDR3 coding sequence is TGTGCCAGCAGCTCCTCTACCGGGAGGCGGGGAGAGACCCAGTACTTC. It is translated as CASSSSTGRRGETQYF.

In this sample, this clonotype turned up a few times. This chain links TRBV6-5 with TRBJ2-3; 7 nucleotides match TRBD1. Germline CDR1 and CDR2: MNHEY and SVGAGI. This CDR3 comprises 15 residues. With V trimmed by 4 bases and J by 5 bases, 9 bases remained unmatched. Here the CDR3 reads CASSFLQGPLDTQYF. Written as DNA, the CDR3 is TGTGCCAGCAGTTTCCTACAGGGGCCTCTAGATACGCAGTATTTT.

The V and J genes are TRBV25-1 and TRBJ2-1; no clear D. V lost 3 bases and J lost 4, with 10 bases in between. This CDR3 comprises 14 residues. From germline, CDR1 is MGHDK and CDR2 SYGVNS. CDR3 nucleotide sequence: TGTGCCAGCAGTGACTGGAGCGCTTACAATGAGCAGTTCTTC. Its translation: CASSDWSAYNEQFF.

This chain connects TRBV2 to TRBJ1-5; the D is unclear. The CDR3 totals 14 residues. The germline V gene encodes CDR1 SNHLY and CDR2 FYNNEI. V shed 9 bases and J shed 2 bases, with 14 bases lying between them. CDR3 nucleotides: TGTGCCAGTTCTAGGATGTTGGGCAATCAGCCCCAGCATTTT. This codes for CASSRMLGNQPQHF.

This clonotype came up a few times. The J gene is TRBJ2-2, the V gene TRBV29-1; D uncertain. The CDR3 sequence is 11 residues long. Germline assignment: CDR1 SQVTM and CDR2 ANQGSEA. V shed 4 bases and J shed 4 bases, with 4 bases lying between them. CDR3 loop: CSVVLTGELFF. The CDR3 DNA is TGCAGCGTTGTACTCACCGGGGAGCTGTTTTTT.

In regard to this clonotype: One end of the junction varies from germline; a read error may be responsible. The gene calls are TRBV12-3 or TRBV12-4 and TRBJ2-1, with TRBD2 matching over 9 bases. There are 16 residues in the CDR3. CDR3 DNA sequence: TGTGCTAGCAGCCAATCAGCGGGGGGTTCCTACAATGAGCAGTTCTTC. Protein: CASSQSAGGSYNEQFF.

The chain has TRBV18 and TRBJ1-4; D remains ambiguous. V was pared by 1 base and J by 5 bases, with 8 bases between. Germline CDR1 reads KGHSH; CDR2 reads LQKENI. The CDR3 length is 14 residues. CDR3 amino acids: CASSPRTDNEKLFF. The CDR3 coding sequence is TGTGCCAGCTCACCACGGACGGACAATGAAAAACTGTTTTTT.

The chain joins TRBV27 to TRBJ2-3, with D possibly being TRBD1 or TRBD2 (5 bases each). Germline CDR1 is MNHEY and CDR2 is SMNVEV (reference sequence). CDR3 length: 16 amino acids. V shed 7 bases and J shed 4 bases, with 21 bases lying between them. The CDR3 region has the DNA TGTGCCAGCAACCCCTGGGGACCTCCAATTTCAGATACGCAGTATTTT. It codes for CASNPWGPPISDTQYF.

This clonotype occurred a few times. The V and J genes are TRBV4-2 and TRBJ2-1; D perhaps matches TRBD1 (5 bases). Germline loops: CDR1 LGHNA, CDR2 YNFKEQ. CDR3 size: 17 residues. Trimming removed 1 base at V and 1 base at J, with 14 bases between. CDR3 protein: CASSQVPIAGSYNEQFF. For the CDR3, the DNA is TGTGCCAGCAGCCAAGTACCGATCGCAGGGTCCTACAATGAGCAGTTCTTC.

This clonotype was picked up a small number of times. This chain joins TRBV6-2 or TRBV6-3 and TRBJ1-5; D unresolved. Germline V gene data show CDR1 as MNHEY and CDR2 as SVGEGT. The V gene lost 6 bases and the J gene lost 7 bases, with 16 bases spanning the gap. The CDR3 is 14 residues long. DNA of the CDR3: TGTGCCAGCAGCTTAGACGTAATGGGACAGCCCCAGCATTTT. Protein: CASSLDVMGQPQHF.

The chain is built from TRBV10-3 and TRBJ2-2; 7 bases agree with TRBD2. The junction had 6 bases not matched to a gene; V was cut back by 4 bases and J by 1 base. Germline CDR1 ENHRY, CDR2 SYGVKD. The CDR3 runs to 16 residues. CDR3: CAISATTSRNTGELFF. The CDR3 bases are TGTGCCATCAGTGCCACGACTAGCCGGAACACCGGGGAGCTGTTTTTT.

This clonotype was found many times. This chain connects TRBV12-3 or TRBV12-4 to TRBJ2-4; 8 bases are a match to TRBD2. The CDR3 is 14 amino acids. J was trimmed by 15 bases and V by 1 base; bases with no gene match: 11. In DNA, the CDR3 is TGTGCCAGCAGTTTAGTCCTCAGCGGGGGTACTCGGTACTTC. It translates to CASSLVLSGGTRYF.

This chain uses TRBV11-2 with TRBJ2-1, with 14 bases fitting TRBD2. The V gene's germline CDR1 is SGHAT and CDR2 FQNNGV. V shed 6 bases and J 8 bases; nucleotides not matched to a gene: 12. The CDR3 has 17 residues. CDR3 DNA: TGTGCCAGCAGACCTCACCCCGGGACTAGCGGGGGTGATGAGCAGTTCTTC. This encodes CASRPHPGTSGGDEQFF.

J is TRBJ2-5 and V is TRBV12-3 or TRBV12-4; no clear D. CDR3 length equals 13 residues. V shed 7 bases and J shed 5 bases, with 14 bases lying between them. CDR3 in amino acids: CASTVGIGETQYF. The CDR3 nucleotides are TGTGCCAGCACAGTAGGGATCGGGGAGACCCAGTACTTC.

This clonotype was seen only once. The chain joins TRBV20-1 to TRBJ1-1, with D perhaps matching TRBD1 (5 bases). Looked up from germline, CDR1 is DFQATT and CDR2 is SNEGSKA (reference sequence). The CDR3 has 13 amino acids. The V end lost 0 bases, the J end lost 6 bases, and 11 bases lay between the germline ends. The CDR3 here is CSARDAGRSEAFF. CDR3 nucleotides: TGCAGTGCTAGAGATGCGGGGCGGTCTGAAGCTTTCTTT.

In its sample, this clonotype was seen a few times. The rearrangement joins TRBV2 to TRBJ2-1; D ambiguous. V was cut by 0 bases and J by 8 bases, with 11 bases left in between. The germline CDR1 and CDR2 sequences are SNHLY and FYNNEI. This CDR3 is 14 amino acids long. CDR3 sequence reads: CASSEATFQDEQFF. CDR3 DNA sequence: TGTGCCAGCAGTGAAGCCACATTTCAGGATGAGCAGTTCTTC.

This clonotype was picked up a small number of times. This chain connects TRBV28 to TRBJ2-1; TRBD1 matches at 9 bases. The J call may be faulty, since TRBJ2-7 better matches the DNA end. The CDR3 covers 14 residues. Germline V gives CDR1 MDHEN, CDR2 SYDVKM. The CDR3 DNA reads TGTGCCAGCCCGCTTGGGGACAGGGACTACGAGCAGTACTTC. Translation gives CASPLGDRDYEQYF.

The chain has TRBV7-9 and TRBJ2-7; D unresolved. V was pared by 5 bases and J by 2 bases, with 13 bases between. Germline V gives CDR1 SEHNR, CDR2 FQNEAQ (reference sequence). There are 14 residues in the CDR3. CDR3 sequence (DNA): TGTGCCAGCAGCGGAGACCCCGGGCCCTACGAGCAGTACTTC. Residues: CASSGDPGPYEQYF.

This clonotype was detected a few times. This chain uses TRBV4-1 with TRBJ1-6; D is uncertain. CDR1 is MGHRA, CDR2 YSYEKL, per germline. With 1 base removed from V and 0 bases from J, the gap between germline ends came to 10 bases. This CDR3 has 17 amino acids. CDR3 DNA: TGCGCCAGCAGCCAAGGCAAGGCGAGCTCCTATAATTCACCCCTCCACTTT. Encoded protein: CASSQGKASSYNSPLHF.

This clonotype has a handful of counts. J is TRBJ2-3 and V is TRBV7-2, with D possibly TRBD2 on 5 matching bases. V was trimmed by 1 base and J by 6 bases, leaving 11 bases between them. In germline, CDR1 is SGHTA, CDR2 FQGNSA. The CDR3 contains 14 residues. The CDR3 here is CASSLGGPSDTQYF. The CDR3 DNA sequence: TGTGCCAGCAGCTTAGGCGGGCCTAGCGATACGCAGTATTTT.

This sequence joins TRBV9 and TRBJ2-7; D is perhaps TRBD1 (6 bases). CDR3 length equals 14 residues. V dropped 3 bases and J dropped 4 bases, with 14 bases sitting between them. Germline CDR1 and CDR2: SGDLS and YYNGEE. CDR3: CASSARTAGYEQYF. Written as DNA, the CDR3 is TGTGCCAGCAGCGCTAGGACAGCTGGGTACGAGCAGTACTTC.

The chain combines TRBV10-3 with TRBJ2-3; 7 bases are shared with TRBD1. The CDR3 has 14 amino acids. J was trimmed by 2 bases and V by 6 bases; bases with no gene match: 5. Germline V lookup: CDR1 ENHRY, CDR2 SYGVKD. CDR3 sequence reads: CAIRDRPDTDTQYF. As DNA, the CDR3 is TGTGCCATCAGGGACAGGCCGGACACAGATACGCAGTATTTT.

The CDR3 loop is CSVYFDSLAKNIQYF. The CDR3, as DNA: TGCAGCGTTTACTTCGACAGTTTAGCCAAAAACATTCAGTACTTC. The J gene is TRBJ2-4, the V gene TRBV29-1; D is perhaps TRBD1 (5 bases). Trimming left V 5 bases short and J 0 bases short, with 14 bases between. CDR1 SQVTM and CDR2 ANQGSEA come from the germline V gene. CDR3 size: 15 residues.

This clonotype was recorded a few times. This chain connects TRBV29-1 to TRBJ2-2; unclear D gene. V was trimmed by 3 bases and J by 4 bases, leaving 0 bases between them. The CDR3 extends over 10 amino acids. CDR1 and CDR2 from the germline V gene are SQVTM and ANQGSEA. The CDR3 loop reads CSVDTGELFF. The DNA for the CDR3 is TGCAGCGTTGACACCGGGGAGCTGTTTTTT.

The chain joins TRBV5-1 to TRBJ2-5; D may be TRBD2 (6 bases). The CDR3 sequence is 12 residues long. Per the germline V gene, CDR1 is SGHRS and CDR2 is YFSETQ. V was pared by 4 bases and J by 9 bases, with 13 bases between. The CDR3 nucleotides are TGCGCCAGCAGCCCCACGTCGGGAGCCCAGTACTTC. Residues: CASSPTSGAQYF.